This TCR beta chain was retrieved from a study of T cell responses to AZD1222 COVID-19 vaccine. The method was immunoSEQ multiplex PCR; TCRdb's version includes in-frame clones alone and lacks a portion of them. The repertoire holds 100,000 to 150,000 clones, with approximately 90% as singletons. Overall study results and limits: Spike-specific TCR breadth and depth both grew after two AZD1222 doses. Clonal diversity was possibly underestimated, and the donors were mostly white British, with more females.

Concerning this clone itself: Antigen: not known.

Germline CDR1 reads MNHEY; CDR2 reads SVGAGI. CDR3 length: 14 residues. V gave up 5 bases and J gave up 0 bases; unmatched junction bases: 2. V is TRBV6-5 and J is TRBJ1-2; 8 nucleotides agree with TRBD1. This TCR derives from an adult in good health. This specimen was peripheral blood, taken on day 0 of AZD1222 vaccination. The CDR3 protein is CASSLTGANYGYTF. DNA for the CDR3: TGTGCCAGCAGTCTGACAGGGGCTAACTATGGCTACACCTTC.